This T cell receptor (beta chain) is from a study of blood T cell repertoires in COVID-19. Study details: Acute and convalescent COVID-19 specimens originated in the United States, Italy and Spain. From T cells, B-cell-depleted T cells, or PBMCs came the material, which was cDNA or gDNA.

V was trimmed by 5 bases and J by 8 bases, leaving 18 bases between them. Per germline, CDR1 ENHRY and CDR2 SYGVKD. The CDR3 is 14 amino acids. Original processing notes: Using reference gene primer amplification, nucleated cell counts were estimated. Clones were sequenced by immunoSEQ multiplex PCR, and TCRdb holds only the in-frame ones, with some missing. V, J and clone size reflect that table, while D and trimming were determined from the DNA. The sample has a few hundred thousand clones; 86% are singletons. The J gene is TRBJ1-2, the V gene TRBV10-3; D remains ambiguous. Sequenced material: peripheral blood. The clonotype originates from a woman between 50 and 59 years old with COVID-19, enrolled during active disease. The CDR3 bases are TGTGCCATCAGTTCGGTGGCCCCCATGAGGGGCTACACCTTC. Protein: CAISSVAPMRGYTF.